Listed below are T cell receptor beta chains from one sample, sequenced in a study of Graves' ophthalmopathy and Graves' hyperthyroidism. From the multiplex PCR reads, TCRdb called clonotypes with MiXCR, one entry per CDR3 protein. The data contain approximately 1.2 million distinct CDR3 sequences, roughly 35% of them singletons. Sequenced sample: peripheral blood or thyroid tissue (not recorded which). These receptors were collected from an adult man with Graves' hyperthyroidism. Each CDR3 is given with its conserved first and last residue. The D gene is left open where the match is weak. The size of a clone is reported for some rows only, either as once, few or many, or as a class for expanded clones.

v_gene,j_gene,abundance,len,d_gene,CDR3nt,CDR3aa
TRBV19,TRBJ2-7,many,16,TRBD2,TGTGCCAGTAGTATCGCCATAGGACTAGCGGGATACGAGCAGTACTTC,CASSIAIGLAGYEQYF
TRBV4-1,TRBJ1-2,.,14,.,TGCGCCAGCGGCTCCCGAGAGGGTGTCTATGGCTACACCTTC,CASGSREGVYGYTF
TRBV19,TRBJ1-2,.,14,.,TGTGCCAGTAGTATAACAGGTCTGATCTATGGCTACACCTTC,CASSITGLIYGYTF
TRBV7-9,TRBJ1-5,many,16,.,TGTGCCAGCAGCCGTGGGGAGGCGTCTAGCAATCAGCCCCAGCATTTT,CASSRGEASSNQPQHF
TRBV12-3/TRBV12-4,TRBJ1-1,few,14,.,TGTGCCAGCAGTTCCTACCAAAGAAACACTGAAGCTTTCTTT,CASSSYQRNTEAFF
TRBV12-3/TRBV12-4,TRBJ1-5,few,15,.,TGTGCCAGCACCAAAAGTGGGGTGCTTTATCAGCCCCAGCATTTT,CASTKSGVLYQPQHF
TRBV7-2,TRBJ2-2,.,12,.,TGTGCCAGCAGCTTCGTTAGCGGGGAGCTGTTTTTT,CASSFVSGELFF
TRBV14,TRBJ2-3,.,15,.,TGTGCCAGCAGCTTAGCTCCGGGGGTCACAGATACGCAGTATTTT,CASSLAPGVTDTQYF
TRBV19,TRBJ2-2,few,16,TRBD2,TGTGCCAGTAGTGTCCCGGGGGGGACGGAAACGGGGGAGCTGTTTTTT,CASSVPGGTETGELFF
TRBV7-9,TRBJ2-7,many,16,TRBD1,TGTGCCAGCAGCCCCCTACGTAGGACAGGGGACTACGAGCAGTACTTC,CASSPLRRTGDYEQYF
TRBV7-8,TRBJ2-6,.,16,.,TGTGCCAGCAGTTCCGGACGGTCCTCTGGGGCCAACGTCCTGACTTTC,CASSSGRSSGANVLTF
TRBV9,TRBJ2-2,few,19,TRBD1,TGTGCCAGCAGCGGCACCGGGACAGAGCTAAATGCGAACACCGGGGAGCTGTTTTTT,CASSGTGTELNANTGELFF
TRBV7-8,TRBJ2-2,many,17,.,TGTGCCAGCAGCCCACGGCGACAGACTTCTCACACCGGGGAGCTGTTTTTT,CASSPRRQTSHTGELFF
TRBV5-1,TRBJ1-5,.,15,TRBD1,TGCGCCAGCAGCTACGGGACAGGGAACAATCAGCCCCAGCATTTT,CASSYGTGNNQPQHF
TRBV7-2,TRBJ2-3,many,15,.,TGTGCCAGCAGCTTATGGATGCGTAGCACAGATACGCAGTATTTT,CASSLWMRSTDTQYF
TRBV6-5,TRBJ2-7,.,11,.,TGTGCCAGCGGGGAATACTACGAGCAGTACTTC,CASGEYYEQYF
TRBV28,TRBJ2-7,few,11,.,TGTGCCATCCCGCCAGGGTATGAGCAGTACTTC,CAIPPGYEQYF
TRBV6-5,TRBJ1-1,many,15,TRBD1,TGTGCCAGCAGGGGTACAGGGGGCGCGACCACTGAAGCTTTCTTT,CASRGTGGATTEAFF
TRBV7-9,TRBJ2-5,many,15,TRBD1,TGTGCCAGCAGCTCCGACCGGGACAGGGGAACAACCCAGTACTTC,CASSSDRDRGTTQYF
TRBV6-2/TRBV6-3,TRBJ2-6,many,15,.,TGTGCCAGCAGCACGACCGCCTCTGGGGCCAACGTCCTGACTTTC,CASSTTASGANVLTF
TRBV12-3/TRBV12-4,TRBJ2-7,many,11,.,TGTGCCAGCAGCTCCGGCCTCGAGCAGTACTTC,CASSSGLEQYF
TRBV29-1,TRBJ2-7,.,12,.,TGCGGCGTTGTAGGGGTTGGGTACGAGCAGTACTTC,CGVVGVGYEQYF
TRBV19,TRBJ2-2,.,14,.,TGTGCCAGTACCCCCCCTCTAAACACCGGGGAGCTGTTTTTT,CASTPPLNTGELFF
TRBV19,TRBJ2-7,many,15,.,TGTGCCAGTAGGAAAACAGCCAGCGTGTCCTACGAGCAGTACTTC,CASRKTASVSYEQYF
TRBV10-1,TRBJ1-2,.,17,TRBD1,TGTGCCAGCAGTTTCCCCGGACAGGCGACTAAGACCTATGGCTACACCTTC,CASSFPGQATKTYGYTF
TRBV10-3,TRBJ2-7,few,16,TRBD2,TGTGCCATCAGTCTTGAGGGGGGGACTAGCGCCTACGAGCAGTACTTC,CAISLEGGTSAYEQYF
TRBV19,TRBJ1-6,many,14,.,TGTGCCAGTAGTATCCAGATCTATAATTCACCCCTCCACTTT,CASSIQIYNSPLHF
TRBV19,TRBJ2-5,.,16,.,TGTGCCAGTAGTATAGATGGCGCGCGGGTACAAGAGACCCAGTACTTC,CASSIDGARVQETQYF
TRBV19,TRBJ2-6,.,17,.,TGTGCCAGTAGTATTCAGTGTGCGCCCCCTGGGGCCAACGTCCTGACTTTC,CASSIQCAPPGANVLTF
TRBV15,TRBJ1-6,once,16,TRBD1,TGTGCCACCAGCAGAGATGGACCAGGGGGGGATTCACCCCTCCACTTT,CATSRDGPGGDSPLHF
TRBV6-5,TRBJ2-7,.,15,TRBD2,TGTGCCAGCAGCCCTAGCCGGGGGGGAGTCTACGAGCGGTACTTC,CASSPSRGGVYERYF
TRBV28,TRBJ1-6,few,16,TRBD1,TGTGCCAGCAGTCCACGGACAGGGACCTATAATTCACCCCTCCACTTT,CASSPRTGTYNSPLHF
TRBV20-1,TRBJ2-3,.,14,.,TGCAGTGCAAACCATTACACTAGCACAGATACGCAGTATTTT,CSANHYTSTDTQYF
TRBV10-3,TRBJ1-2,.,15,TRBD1,TGTGCCGTCCGGGACAGGGAGTTGGGTTCCTATGGCTACACCTTC,CAVRDRELGSYGYTF
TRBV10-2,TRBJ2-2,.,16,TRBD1,TGCGCCAGCAGGGAGAGTACAGGGGGCATCACCGGGGAGCTGTTTTTT,CASRESTGGITGELFF
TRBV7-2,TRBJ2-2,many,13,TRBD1,TGTGCCAGCAGCCCAAACAGGGGCGGGGAGCTGTTTTTT,CASSPNRGGELFF
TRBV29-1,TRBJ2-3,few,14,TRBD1,TGCAGTAGCTGCGACAGGGTGAGCACAGATACGCAGTATTTT,CSSCDRVSTDTQYF
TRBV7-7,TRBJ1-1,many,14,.,TGTGCCAGCAGTCACCCGGGCCCCAACACTGAAGCTTTCTTT,CASSHPGPNTEAFF
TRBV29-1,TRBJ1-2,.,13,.,TGCAGCGTGGAAGCGGGGCCTAACTATGGCTACACCTTC,CSVEAGPNYGYTF
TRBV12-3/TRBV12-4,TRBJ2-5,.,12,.,TGTGCCAGCAAAAGGGACCAAGAGACCCAGTACTTC,CASKRDQETQYF
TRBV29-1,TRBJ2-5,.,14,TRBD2,TGCGGCGTTGAAGGGATAGCGGGAAAAGAGACTCAGTACTTC,CGVEGIAGKETQYF
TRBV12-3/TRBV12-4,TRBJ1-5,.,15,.,TGTGCCAGCAGTCTAGACGGGGGTCGCAATCAGCCCCAGCATTTT,CASSLDGGRNQPQHF
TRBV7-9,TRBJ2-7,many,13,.,TGTGCCAGCAGCTTAGCGTCAGAAAGCGAGCAGTACTTC,CASSLASESEQYF
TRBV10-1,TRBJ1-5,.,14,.,TGCGCCAGCAGATTAGGGAAACTCACTCAGCCCCAGCATTTT,CASRLGKLTQPQHF
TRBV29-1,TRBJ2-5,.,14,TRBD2,TGCAGCGTTCGAGGGGTAGCGGGGGGAGAGACCCAGTACTTC,CSVRGVAGGETQYF
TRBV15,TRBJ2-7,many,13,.,TGTGCCACCAGCAGAAAACGAGCGCACGAGCAGTACTTC,CATSRKRAHEQYF
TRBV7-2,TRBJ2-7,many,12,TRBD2,TGTGCCAGCAGCCGAGCGGGGGGTGGGCGTTACTTC,CASSRAGGGRYF
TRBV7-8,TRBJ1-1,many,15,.,TGTGCCAGCAGCTCCCAATCAGGGATGAACACTGAAGCTTTCTTT,CASSSQSGMNTEAFF
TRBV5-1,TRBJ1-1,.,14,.,TGCGCCAGCAGCTTGAATTGGGACATAGCTGAAGCTTTCTTT,CASSLNWDIAEAFF
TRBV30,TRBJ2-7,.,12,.,TGTGCCTGGGACAGGAGCGTTCACGAGCAGTACTTC,CAWDRSVHEQYF
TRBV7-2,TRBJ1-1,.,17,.,TGTGCCAGCAGCTTAAACCCGGGGGAGGGGAAGCCGGCTGAAGCTTTCTTT,CASSLNPGEGKPAEAFF
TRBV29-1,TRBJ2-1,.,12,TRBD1,TGCAGCGAGATGACAGGGGTCAATGAGCAGTTCTTC,CSEMTGVNEQFF